This TCR beta chain was profiled in a study of CD8 T cells in Susac syndrome. The ends lost 2 bases at V and 10 bases at J; junction bases unmatched: 14. This CDR3 region has 16 residues. Reverse transcription used about 0.45 to 1 ug RNA and random hexamers. With immunoSEQ multiplex PCR, TCR beta CDR3 was amplified across 54 Vbeta and 13 Jbeta. TCRdb passed the immunoSEQ multiplex PCR reads through MiXCR, listing each CDR3 protein once. The table has some 200,000 distinct CDR3 sequences, about 90% seen once. What was sequenced was CD8+ T cells from PBMCs. This clonotype was sampled from a human donor with multiple sclerosis. This chain uses TRBV12-3 or TRBV12-4 with TRBJ1-1, with 9 bases identical to TRBD1. Here the CDR3 reads CASSLRDRVSSKGAFF. Written as DNA, the CDR3 is TGTGCCAGCAGTTTAAGGGACAGGGTGTCGTCGAAAGGAGCTTTCTTT.